This passage covers 11 T cell receptor beta chains from one sample sequenced in a study of healthy donors' naive CD4 and CD8 T cells (dated by TCRdb to about 2015). Sequencer: 454 GS FLX Titanium. A previously published linear amplification protocol was used to build TCR libraries from approximately 480 ng of total RNA. TCRdb trimmed public reads at Q25 via fastp, called clones via MiXCR and kept in-frame beta chains. Rows are unified per CDR3 protein, each entry keeping the most common DNA and genes. The sample yields about 180,000 distinct CDR3 sequences; 74% were counted once. The ten most abundant clones make up roughly 2.3% of the sample. The material sequenced was naive CD4+ and CD8+ T cells sorted from blood, pooled from several donors. Interpreted using the paper, the cell subset or site label stands for: FACS-sorted naive CD4+ (CD45RO-CD45RA+) and naive CD8+ (CD45RA+CD27bright) T cells. Receptors were obtained from a pool of human donors in good health; the sample pools cells from several healthy donors.

The rearrangement joins TRBV10-3 to TRBJ2-7; tentative D call: TRBD2 (6 bases). Germline-derived CDR1 and CDR2 are ENHRY and SYGVKD. This CDR3 is built from 17 residues. V lost 0 bases and J lost 3, with 18 bases in between. Written as DNA, the CDR3 is TGTGCCATCAGTGAGTCGGCCGCTAAGGGGACTGGCTACGAGCAGTACTTC. Translating it yields CAISESAAKGTGYEQYF.

The chain carries TRBV19 and TRBJ2-5; D possibly corresponds to TRBD2 (6 bases). The CDR3 runs 11 residues. Trimming cost V 4 bases and J 7 bases, with 7 bases left between them. Germline V gene sequence: CDR1 LNHDA, CDR2 SQIVND (reference sequence). The CDR3 coding sequence is TGTGCCAGTAGTACGCGGGGGACCCAGTACTTC. Translated, it gives CASSTRGTQYF.

The chain links TRBV29-1 to TRBJ2-5; 14 bases align to TRBD2. This CDR3 has 14 amino acids. Germline CDR1 and CDR2: SQVTM and ANQGSEA. Trimming took 6 bases from V and 5 from J; bases not matched to a gene: 5. Here the CDR3 DNA reads TGCAGCGTGGAGGGACTAGCGGGAGTGGAGACCCAGTACTTC. Residues: CSVEGLAGVETQYF. The full variable domain, completed using reference TRBV29-1 and TRBJ2-5, is SAVISQKPSRDICQRGTSLTIQCQVDSQVTMMFWYRQQPGQSLTLIATANQGSEATYESGFVIDKFPISRPNLTFSTLTVSNMSPEDSSIYLCSVEGLAGVETQYFGPGTRLLVL.

This rearrangement joins TRBV6-2 or TRBV6-3 to TRBJ2-7; TRBD1 is a possible D gene (5 bases). The CDR3 spans 15 residues. Deletions cut 1 base from V and 1 base from J, with 11 bases between. The germline CDR1 and CDR2 sequences are MNHEY and SVGEGT. The CDR3 DNA reads as TGTGCCAGCAGTTACTTGGCAGGGCTTTCCTACGAGCAGTACTTC. Translation: CASSYLAGLSYEQYF.

Concerning this clonotype itself: The junction departs from germline at one end; a sequencing error may be responsible. Here the CDR3 reads CASSQKAGPYNEQFF. The CDR3 bases are TGCGCCAGCAGCCAAAAAGCGGGGCCCTACAATGAGCAATTCTTC. The rearrangement joins TRBV4-3 to TRBJ2-1; TRBD2 matches 7 bases. Germline V gene sequence: CDR1 LGHNA, CDR2 YSLEER. CDR3 length: 15 amino acids.

V is TRBV7-6 and J is TRBJ2-7; tentative D call: TRBD1 (5 bases). The CDR3 is 14 amino acids. CDR1 SGHVS and CDR2 FNYEAQ come from the germline V gene. Trimming left V 1 base short and J 2 bases short, with 9 bases between. CDR3 nucleotide sequence: TGTGCCAGCAGCTTAGGGCAGGGTACCTACGAGCAGTACTTC. It specifies CASSLGQGTYEQYF.

V usage is TRBV7-2 and J usage is TRBJ2-7; 10 positions agree with TRBD1. This CDR3 is built from 14 residues. CDR1 is SGHTA, CDR2 FQGNSA, per germline. The V segment lost 3 bases and the J segment 4 bases; nucleotides outside the gene matches: 3. The CDR3 DNA reads TGTGCCAGCAGCTTGGGACAGGGGTTATACGAGCAGTACTTC. Translating it yields CASSLGQGLYEQYF.

The chain joins TRBV29-1 to TRBJ2-1, with TRBD1 identical over 8 bases. From germline, CDR1 is SQVTM and CDR2 ANQGSEA. J gave up 5 bases and V 6 bases, and 3 bases lay outside the gene matches. The CDR3 sequence is 12 residues long. CDR3 sequence reads: CSVQDRDNEQFF. The CDR3 DNA sequence: TGCAGCGTCCAGGACAGGGACAATGAGCAGTTCTTC.

This clonotype was seen more than once but under ten times. The V gene is TRBV19, the J gene TRBJ2-3; TRBD2 matches 8 bases. Trimming removed 3 bases from V and 5 bases from J; junction bases left unmatched: 1. The CDR3 is 13 amino acids. The germline V gene has CDR1 LNHDA and CDR2 SQIVND (reference sequence). The chain's CDR3 is CASSITSGDTQYF. The CDR3 region has the DNA TGTGCCAGTAGTATCACTAGCGGAGATACGCAGTATTTT.

V gene TRBV19 combines with J gene TRBJ2-7, with D perhaps TRBD2 (6 bases). CDR1 and CDR2 (germline): LNHDA, SQIVND (reference sequence). The ends were cut back, 3 bases at V and 4 bases at J, with 13 bases in the middle. This CDR3 spans 14 amino acids. CDR3 protein: CASSIGGSLYEQYF. CDR3 DNA sequence: TGTGCCAGTAGTATCGGAGGGAGCTTGTACGAGCAGTACTTC. The whole variable domain, filled in from reference TRBV19 and TRBJ2-7, reads DGGITQSPKYLFRKEGQNVTLSCEQNLNHDAMYWYRQDPGQGLRLIYYSQIVNDFQKGDIAEGYSVSREKKESFPLTVTSAQKNPTAFYLCASSIGGSLYEQYFGPGTRLTVT.

The chain employs TRBV19 and TRBJ1-1; possible D gene TRBD1, 5 bases. V gave up 7 bases and J gave up 7 bases, with 13 bases separating them. The CDR3 is made up of 12 amino acids. The germline V gene encodes CDR1 LNHDA and CDR2 SQIVND (reference sequence). The chain's CDR3 is CASIPTGGEAFF. Written as DNA, the CDR3 is TGTGCCAGTATCCCGACGGGGGGTGAAGCTTTCTTT.